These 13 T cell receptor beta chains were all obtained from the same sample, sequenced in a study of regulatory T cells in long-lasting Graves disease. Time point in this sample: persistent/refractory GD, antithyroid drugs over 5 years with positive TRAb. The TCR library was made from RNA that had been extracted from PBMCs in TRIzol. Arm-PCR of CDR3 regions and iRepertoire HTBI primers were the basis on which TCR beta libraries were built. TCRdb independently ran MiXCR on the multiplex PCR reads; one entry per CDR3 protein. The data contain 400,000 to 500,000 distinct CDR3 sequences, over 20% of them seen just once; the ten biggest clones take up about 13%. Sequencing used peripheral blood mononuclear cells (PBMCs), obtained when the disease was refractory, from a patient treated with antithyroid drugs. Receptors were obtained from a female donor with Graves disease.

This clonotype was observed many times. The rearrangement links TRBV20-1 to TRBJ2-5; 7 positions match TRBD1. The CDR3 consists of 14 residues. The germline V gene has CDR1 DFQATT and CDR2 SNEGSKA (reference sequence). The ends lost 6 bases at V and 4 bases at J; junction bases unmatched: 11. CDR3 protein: CSATTGISRETQYF. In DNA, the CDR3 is TGCAGTGCCACGACAGGGATTAGCCGAGAGACCCAGTACTTC.

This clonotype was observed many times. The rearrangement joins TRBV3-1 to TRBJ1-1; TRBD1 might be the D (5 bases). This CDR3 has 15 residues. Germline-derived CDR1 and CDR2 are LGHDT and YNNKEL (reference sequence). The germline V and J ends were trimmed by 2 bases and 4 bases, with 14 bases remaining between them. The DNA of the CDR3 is TGTGCCAGCAGCCAACCGAACAGGAGGGGCACTGAAGCTTTCTTT. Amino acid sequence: CASSQPNRRGTEAFF.

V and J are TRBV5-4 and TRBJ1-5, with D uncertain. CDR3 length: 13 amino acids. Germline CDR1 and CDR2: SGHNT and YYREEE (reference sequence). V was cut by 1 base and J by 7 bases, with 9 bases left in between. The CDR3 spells CASSLNQRQPQHF. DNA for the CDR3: TGTGCCAGCAGCTTGAACCAGCGCCAGCCCCAGCATTTT.

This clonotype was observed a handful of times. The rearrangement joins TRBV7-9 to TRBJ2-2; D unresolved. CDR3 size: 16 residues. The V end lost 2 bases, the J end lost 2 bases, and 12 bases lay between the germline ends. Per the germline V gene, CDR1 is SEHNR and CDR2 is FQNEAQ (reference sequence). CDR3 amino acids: CASSLSPTLNTGELFF. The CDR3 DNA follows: TGTGCCAGCAGCTTATCCCCCACACTCAACACCGGGGAGCTGTTTTTT.

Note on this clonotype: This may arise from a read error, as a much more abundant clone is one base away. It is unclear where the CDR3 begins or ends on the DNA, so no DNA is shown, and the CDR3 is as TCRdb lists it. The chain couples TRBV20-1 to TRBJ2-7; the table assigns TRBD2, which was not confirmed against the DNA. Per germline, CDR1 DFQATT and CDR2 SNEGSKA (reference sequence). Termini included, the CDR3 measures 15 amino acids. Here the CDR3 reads CSARWASGTSYEQCF.

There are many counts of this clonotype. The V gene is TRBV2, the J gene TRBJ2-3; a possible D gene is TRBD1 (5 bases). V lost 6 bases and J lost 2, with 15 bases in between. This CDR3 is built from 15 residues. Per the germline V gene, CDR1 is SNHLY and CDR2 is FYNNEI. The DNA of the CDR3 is TGTGCCAGCAGGGCCAGGGATACCCCCACAGATACGCAGTATTTT. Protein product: CASRARDTPTDTQYF.

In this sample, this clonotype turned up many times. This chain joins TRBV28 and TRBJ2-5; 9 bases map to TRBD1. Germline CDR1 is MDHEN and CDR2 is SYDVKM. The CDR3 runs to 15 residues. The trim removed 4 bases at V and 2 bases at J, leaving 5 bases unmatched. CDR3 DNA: TGTGCCAGCAGTTCGGCCGGGACAGGGCAAGAGACCCAGTACTTC. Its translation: CASSSAGTGQETQYF.

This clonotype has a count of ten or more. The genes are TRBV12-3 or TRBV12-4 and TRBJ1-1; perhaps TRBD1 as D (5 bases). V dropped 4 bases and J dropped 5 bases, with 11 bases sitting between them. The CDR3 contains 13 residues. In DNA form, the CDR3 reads TGTGCCAGCAGTTCGGGGGTGGGGACTGAAGCTTTCTTT. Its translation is CASSSGVGTEAFF.

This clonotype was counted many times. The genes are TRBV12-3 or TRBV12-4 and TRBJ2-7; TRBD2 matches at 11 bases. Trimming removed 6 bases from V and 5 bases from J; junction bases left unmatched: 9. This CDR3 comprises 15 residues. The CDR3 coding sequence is TGTGCCAGCAGGGCTTATACTAGCGGGAGCCACGAGCAGTACTTC. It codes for CASRAYTSGSHEQYF.

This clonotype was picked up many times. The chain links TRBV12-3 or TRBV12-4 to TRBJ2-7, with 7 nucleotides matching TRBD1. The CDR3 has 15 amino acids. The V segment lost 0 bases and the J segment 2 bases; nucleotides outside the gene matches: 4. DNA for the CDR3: TGTGCCAGCAGTTTAGCGCACAGGGGTGCCTACGAGCAGTACTTC. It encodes CASSLAHRGAYEQYF.

The chain's CDR3 is CASSQDWGGYGYTF. As DNA, the CDR3 is TGTGCCAGCAGCCAAGATTGGGGGGGCTATGGCTACACCTTC. The chain couples TRBV3-1 to TRBJ1-2, with D tentatively TRBD1 (5 bases). Germline V gives CDR1 LGHDT, CDR2 YNNKEL (reference sequence). This CDR3 contains 14 residues. V shed 0 bases and J shed 4 bases, with 9 bases lying between them. Together with reference TRBV3-1 and TRBJ1-2, the CDR3 gives the full variable domain: DTAVSQTPKYLVTQMGNDKSIKCEQNLGHDTMYWYKQDSKKFLKIMFSYNNKELIINETVPNRFSPKSPDKAHLNLHINSLELGDSAVYFCASSQDWGGYGYTFGSGTRLTVV.

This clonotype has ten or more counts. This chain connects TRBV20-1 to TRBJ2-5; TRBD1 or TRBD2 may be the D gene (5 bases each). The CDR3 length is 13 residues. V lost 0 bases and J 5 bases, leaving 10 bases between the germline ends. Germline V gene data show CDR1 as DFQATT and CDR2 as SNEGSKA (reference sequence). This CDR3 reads CSARDWGSETQYF. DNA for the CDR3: TGCAGTGCTAGAGATTGGGGGAGTGAGACCCAGTACTTC.

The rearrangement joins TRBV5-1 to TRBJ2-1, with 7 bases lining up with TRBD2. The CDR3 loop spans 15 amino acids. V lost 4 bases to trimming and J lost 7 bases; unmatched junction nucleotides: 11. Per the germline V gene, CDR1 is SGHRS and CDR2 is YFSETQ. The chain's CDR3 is CASSVDGLDLNEQFF. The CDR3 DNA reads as TGCGCCAGCAGCGTTGACGGACTAGATTTGAATGAGCAGTTCTTC. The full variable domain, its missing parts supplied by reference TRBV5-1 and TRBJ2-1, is KAGVTQTPRYLIKTRGQQVTLSCSPISGHRSVSWYQQTPGQGLQFLFEYFSETQRNKGNFPGRFSGRQFSNSRSEMNVSTLELGDSALYLCASSVDGLDLNEQFFGPGTRLTVL.